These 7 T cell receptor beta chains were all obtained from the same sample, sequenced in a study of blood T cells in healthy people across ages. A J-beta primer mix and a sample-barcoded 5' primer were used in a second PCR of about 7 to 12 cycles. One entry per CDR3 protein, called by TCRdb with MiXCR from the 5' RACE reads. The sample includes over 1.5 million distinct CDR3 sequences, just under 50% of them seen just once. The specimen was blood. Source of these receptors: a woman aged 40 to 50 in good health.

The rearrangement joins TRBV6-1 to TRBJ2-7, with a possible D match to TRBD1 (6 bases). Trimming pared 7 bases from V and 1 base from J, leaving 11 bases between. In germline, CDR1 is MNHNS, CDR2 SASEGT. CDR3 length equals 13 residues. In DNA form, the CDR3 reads TGTGCCAGCACCCTTGGACAGTCCTACGAGCAGTACTTC. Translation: CASTLGQSYEQYF.

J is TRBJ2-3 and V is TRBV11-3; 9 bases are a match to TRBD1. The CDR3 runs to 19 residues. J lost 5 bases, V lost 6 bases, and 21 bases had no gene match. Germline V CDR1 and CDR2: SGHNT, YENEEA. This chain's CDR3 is CASSPHRSGTGSPGDTQYF. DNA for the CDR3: TGTGCCAGCAGTCCCCACCGCTCCGGGACAGGGAGCCCGGGAGATACGCAGTATTTT. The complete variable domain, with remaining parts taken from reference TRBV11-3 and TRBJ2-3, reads EAGVVQSPRYKIIEKKQPVAFWCNPISGHNTLYWYLQNLGQGPELLIRYENEEAVDDSQLPKDRFSAERLKGVDSTLKIQPAELGDSAVYLCASSPHRSGTGSPGDTQYFGPGTRLTVL.

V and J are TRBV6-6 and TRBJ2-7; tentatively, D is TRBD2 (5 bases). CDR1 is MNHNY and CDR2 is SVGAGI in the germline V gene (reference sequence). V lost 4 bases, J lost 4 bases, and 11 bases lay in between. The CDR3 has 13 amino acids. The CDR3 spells CASSWRSDYEQYF. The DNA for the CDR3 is TGTGCCAGCAGTTGGAGGTCAGATTACGAGCAGTACTTC.

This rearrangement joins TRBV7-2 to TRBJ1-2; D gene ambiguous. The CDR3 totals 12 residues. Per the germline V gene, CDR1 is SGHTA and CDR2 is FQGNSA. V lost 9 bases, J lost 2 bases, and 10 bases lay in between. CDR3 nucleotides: TGTGCCAGTACAGAATACAACTATGGCTACACCTTC. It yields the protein CASTEYNYGYTF.

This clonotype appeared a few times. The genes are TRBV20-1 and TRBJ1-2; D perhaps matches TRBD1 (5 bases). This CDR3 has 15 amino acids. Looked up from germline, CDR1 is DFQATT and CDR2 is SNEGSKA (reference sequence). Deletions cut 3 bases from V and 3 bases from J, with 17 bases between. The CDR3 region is CSARGGSGDYYGYTF. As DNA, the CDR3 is TGCAGTGCTAGGGGTGGGTCGGGGGACTACTATGGCTACACCTTC.

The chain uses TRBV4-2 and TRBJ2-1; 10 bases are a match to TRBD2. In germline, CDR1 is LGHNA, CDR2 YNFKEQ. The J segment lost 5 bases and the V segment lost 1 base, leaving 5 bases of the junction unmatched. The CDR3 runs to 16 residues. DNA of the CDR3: TGTGCCAGCAGCCAAGGAGGGACTAGCGCAGACAATGAGCAGTTCTTC. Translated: CASSQGGTSADNEQFF.

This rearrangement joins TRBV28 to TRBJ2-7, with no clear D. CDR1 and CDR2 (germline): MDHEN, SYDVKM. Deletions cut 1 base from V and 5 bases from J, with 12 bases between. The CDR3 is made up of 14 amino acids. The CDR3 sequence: CASSLSPRLDEQYF. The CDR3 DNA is TGTGCCAGCAGTTTATCCCCCCGCCTTGACGAGCAGTACTTC.